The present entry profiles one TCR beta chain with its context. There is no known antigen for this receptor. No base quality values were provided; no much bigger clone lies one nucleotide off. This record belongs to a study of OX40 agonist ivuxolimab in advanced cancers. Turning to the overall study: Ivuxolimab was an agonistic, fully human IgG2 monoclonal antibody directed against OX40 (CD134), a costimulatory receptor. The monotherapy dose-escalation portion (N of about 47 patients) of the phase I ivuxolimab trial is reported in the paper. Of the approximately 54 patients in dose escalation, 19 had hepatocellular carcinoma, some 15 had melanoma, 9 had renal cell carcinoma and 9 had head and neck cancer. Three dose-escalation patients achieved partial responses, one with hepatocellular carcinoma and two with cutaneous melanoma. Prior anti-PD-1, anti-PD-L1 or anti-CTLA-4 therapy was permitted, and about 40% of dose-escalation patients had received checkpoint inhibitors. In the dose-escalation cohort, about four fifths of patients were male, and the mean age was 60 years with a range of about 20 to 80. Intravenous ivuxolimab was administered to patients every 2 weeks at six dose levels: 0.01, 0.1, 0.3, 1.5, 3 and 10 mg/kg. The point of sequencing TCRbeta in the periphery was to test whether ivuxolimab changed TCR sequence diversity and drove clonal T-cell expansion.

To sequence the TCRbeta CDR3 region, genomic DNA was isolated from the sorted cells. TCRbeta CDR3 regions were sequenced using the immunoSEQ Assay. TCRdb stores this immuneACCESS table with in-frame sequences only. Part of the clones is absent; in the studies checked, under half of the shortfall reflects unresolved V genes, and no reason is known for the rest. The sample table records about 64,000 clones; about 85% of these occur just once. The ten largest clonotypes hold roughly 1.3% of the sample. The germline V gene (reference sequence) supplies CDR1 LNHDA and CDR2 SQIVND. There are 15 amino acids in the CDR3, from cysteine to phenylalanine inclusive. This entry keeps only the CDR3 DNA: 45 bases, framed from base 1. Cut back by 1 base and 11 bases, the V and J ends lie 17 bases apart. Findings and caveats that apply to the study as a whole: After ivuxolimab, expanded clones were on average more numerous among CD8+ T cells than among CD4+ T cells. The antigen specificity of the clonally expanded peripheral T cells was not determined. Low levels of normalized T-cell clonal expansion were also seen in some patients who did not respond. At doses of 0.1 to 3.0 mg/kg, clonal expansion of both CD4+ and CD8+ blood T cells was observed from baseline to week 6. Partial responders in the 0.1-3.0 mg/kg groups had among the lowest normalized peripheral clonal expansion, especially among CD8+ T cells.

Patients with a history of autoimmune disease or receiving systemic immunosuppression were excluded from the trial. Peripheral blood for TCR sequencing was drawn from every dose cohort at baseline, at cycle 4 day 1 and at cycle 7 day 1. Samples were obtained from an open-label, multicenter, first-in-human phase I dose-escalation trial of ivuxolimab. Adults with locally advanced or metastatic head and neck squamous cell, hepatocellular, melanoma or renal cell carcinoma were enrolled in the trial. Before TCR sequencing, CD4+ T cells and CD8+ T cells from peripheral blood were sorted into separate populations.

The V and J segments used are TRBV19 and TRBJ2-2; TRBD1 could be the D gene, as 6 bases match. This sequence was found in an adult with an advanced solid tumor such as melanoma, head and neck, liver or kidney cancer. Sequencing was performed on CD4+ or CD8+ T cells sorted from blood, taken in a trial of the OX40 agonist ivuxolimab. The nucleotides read TGTGCCAGTAGTATAGGAGGGACATCAGGGGCCGAGCTGTTTTTT. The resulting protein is CASSIGGTSGAELFF.